This T cell receptor (beta chain) is from a study of T cell repertoires in cytomegalovirus infection. Study outcomes and limitations: It was HLA-C-restricted CMV-specific TCR beta clonotypes that dominated the response ex vivo.

In this sample, this clonotype turned up a few times. Its antigen is not known. TCRdb analysed the reads with MiXCR anew, one entry per CDR3 protein. Among about 830,000 distinct CDR3 sequences listed, approximately 32% were seen once. The length of the CDR3 is 14 residues. The germline CDR1 and CDR2 sequences are SGHVS and FNYEAQ. V gave up 3 bases and J gave up 3 bases, with 11 bases separating them. Here the sequenced sample was cultured CD8+ T cells from PBMCs, taken from culture after CMV antigen stimulation. The receptor was isolated from a human donor in good health (CMV status not recorded). Some clones in this sample may be carry-over from other donors' samples. The V and J genes are TRBV7-6 and TRBJ1-1, with no clear D. As DNA, the CDR3 is TGTGCCAGCAGCTTGAGTCGGGTGGACACTGAAGCTTTCTTT. Protein: CASSLSRVDTEAFF.